One and the same sample provided the 28 T cell receptor beta chains below, sequenced in a study of identifying expanded T cells in peripheral blood. Using immunoSEQ multiplex PCR, the repertoire was profiled, and TCRdb retains in-frame clones only, with some absent. This table has 97,000 or so clones, about 91% appearing once. The sample comprised blood. These receptor sequences come from a person between 18 and 75 years old in good health.

V is TRBV7-9 and J is TRBJ2-5; no definite D call. CDR1 and CDR2 (germline): SEHNR, FQNEAQ (reference sequence). V lost 0 bases, J lost 7 bases, and 9 bases lay in between. The CDR3 totals 13 residues. As DNA, the CDR3 is TGTGCCAGCAGCTTAGCGACGGTGGGGACCCAGTACTTC. Protein sequence: CASSLATVGTQYF.

The chain employs TRBV5-6 and TRBJ1-5, with a possible D match to TRBD1 (5 bases). Looked up from germline, CDR1 is SGHDT and CDR2 is YYEEEE. The CDR3 contains 14 residues. The V and J ends lost 0 bases and 2 bases respectively, with 6 bases between them. The CDR3 here is CASSLVGRNQPQHF. The CDR3, as DNA: TGTGCCAGCAGCTTGGTGGGGCGCAATCAGCCCCAGCATTTT.

The chain employs TRBV6-5 and TRBJ2-3, with D hard to call. The CDR3 is made up of 14 amino acids. Germline values: CDR1 MNHEY, CDR2 SVGAGI. Deletions cut 0 bases from V and 0 bases from J, with 4 bases between. The CDR3 is CASSYSRSTDTQYF. As DNA, the CDR3 is TGTGCCAGCAGTTACTCAAGAAGCACAGATACGCAGTATTTT.

The gene calls are TRBV30 and TRBJ1-5; D is undetermined. Germline CDR1 and CDR2: GTSNPN and SVGIG (reference sequence). Trimming removed 1 base at V and 6 bases at J, with 10 bases between. The CDR3 sequence is 13 residues long. CDR3 sequence: CAWSELSGQPQHF. In DNA form, the CDR3 reads TGTGCCTGGAGTGAGCTCTCAGGTCAGCCCCAGCATTTT.

The CDR3 nucleotides read TGTGCCAGCAGCGTAGTAGGTGGGGGTATGGGGGAGACCCAGTACTTC. Protein product: CASSVVGGGMGETQYF. V is TRBV9 and J is TRBJ2-5; the D call may be TRBD1 or TRBD2 (5 bases each). Germline V CDR1 and CDR2: SGDLS, YYNGEE. Trimming stripped 0 bases from V and 5 bases from J, with 17 bases between. This CDR3 spans 16 amino acids.

In DNA, the CDR3 is TGTGCCAGCAGCTTAAACCCTAGCACAGATACGCAGTATTTT. Its protein product is CASSLNPSTDTQYF. The V gene is TRBV7-3, the J gene TRBJ2-3; D gene uncertain. This CDR3 has 14 residues. Germline assignment: CDR1 SGHTA and CDR2 FQGTGA. The V and J ends lost 1 base and 0 bases respectively, with 5 bases between them.

DNA for the CDR3: TGTGCCAGTAGTATATATCCCCTAGCGGGAGGCGGCAACGAGCAGTACTTC. Amino acids: CASSIYPLAGGGNEQYF. V and J are TRBV19 and TRBJ2-7, with TRBD2 matching over 11 bases. Germline values: CDR1 LNHDA, CDR2 SQIVND (reference sequence). The CDR3 is made up of 17 amino acids. After removal of 2 bases from V and 5 bases from J, the junction contained 11 bases not matched to a gene.

This chain connects TRBV5-1 to TRBJ2-7, with TRBD2 matching over 12 bases. The germline CDR1 and CDR2 sequences are SGHRS and YFSETQ. The CDR3 length is 15 residues. Losses at the gene ends were 4 bases for V and 2 bases for J; bases not matched to a gene: 4. The CDR3 DNA reads TGCGCCAGCAGCAAACTAGCGGGGGGCCCCTACGAGCAGTACTTC. Translating it yields CASSKLAGGPYEQYF.

This chain links TRBV5-4 with TRBJ2-5, with 9 bases that match TRBD1. J gave up 1 base and V 3 bases, and 7 bases lay outside the gene matches. There are 16 residues in the CDR3. The V gene's germline CDR1 is SGHNT and CDR2 YYREEE (reference sequence). CDR3 region: CASSSPPGQGQETQYF. The CDR3 DNA sequence: TGTGCCAGCAGCTCTCCACCGGGACAGGGCCAAGAGACCCAGTACTTC.

This chain uses TRBV5-1 with TRBJ1-1; tentative D call: TRBD1 (5 bases). This CDR3 comprises 16 residues. V lost 3 bases and J lost 0, with 15 bases in between. CDR1 SGHRS and CDR2 YFSETQ come from the germline V gene. This chain's CDR3 is CASSSRGGSMNTEAFF. The DNA for the CDR3 is TGCGCCAGCAGCTCACGGGGGGGAAGTATGAACACTGAAGCTTTCTTT. The whole variable domain, filled in from reference TRBV5-1 and TRBJ1-1, reads KAGVTQTPRYLIKTRGQQVTLSCSPISGHRSVSWYQQTPGQGLQFLFEYFSETQRNKGNFPGRFSGRQFSNSRSEMNVSTLELGDSALYLCASSSRGGSMNTEAFFGQGTRLTVV.

The J gene is TRBJ2-3, the V gene TRBV2, with D hard to call. CDR1 SNHLY and CDR2 FYNNEI come from the germline V gene. The CDR3 sequence is 13 residues long. V lost 1 base to trimming and J lost 3 bases, with 5 bases between them. CDR3 nucleotides: TGTGCCAGCAGTGAAGTTTCTACAGATACGCAGTATTTT. It yields the protein CASSEVSTDTQYF.

For the CDR3, the DNA is TGTGCCAGTAGAGTCGGCGCGTATGGCTACACCTTC. Protein sequence: CASRVGAYGYTF. The chain has TRBV19 and TRBJ1-2; the D is unclear. The CDR3 covers 12 residues. Trimming shortened V by 6 bases and J by 5 bases, and 10 bases separated the two germline ends. CDR1 and CDR2 from the germline V gene are LNHDA and SQIVND (reference sequence). Based on the CDR3 plus reference TRBV19 and TRBJ1-2, the full variable domain is DGGITQSPKYLFRKEGQNVTLSCEQNLNHDAMYWYRQDPGQGLRLIYYSQIVNDFQKGDIAEGYSVSREKKESFPLTVTSAQKNPTAFYLCASRVGAYGYTFGSGTRLTVV.

This chain uses TRBV18 with TRBJ2-1, with TRBD1 matching over 10 bases. V shed 4 bases, J shed 5 bases, and the junction held 5 bases outside the gene matches. The CDR3 runs 15 residues. Germline V gene sequence: CDR1 KGHSH, CDR2 LQKENI. Here the CDR3 DNA reads TGTGCCAGCTCACGAGGGACAGGGGCGGACAATGAGCAGTTCTTC. Protein sequence: CASSRGTGADNEQFF.

This sequence joins TRBV2 and TRBJ2-7, with D perhaps given as TRBD1 or TRBD2 (5 bases each). The CDR3 runs to 14 residues. Trimming took 4 bases from V and 4 from J, leaving 14 bases between them. From germline, CDR1 is SNHLY and CDR2 FYNNEI. DNA of the CDR3: TGTGCCAGCAGTGGGCAGGGAGTAGGGTACGAGCAGTACTTC. Translation: CASSGQGVGYEQYF.

The chain has TRBV5-1 and TRBJ2-1, with TRBD2 matching over 9 bases. Germline V gene sequence: CDR1 SGHRS, CDR2 YFSETQ. V dropped 4 bases and J dropped 3; count of bases not matched to a gene: 5. The CDR3 contains 15 residues. The CDR3 nucleotides read TGCGCCAGCAGCCCGACTAGCGGCAACTACAATGAGCAGTTCTTC. It encodes CASSPTSGNYNEQFF.

The CDR3 spells CASSSDSTDTQYF. The CDR3 nucleotides are TGTGCCAGCAGCTCTGACAGCACAGATACGCAGTATTTT. V gene TRBV11-2 combines with J gene TRBJ2-3; D ambiguous. Germline V gives CDR1 SGHAT, CDR2 FQNNGV. With 4 bases removed from V and 0 bases from J, the gap between germline ends came to 5 bases. The CDR3 has 13 residues. The full variable domain, completed using reference TRBV11-2 and TRBJ2-3, is EAGVAQSPRYKIIEKRQSVAFWCNPISGHATLYWYQQILGQGPKLLIQFQNNGVVDDSQLPKDRFSAERLKGVDSTLKIQPAKLEDSAVYLCASSSDSTDTQYFGPGTRLTVL.

This chain uses TRBV25-1 with TRBJ2-1, with TRBD1 identical over 9 bases. In germline, CDR1 is MGHDK, CDR2 SYGVNS. CDR3 size: 15 residues. Trimming took 7 bases from V and 4 from J; bases not matched to a gene: 8. DNA of the CDR3: TGTGCCAGCACGAAGCAGGACAGGGGATACAATGAGCAGTTCTTC. This codes for CASTKQDRGYNEQFF.

This chain joins TRBV7-8 and TRBJ2-7, with a weak D call TRBD1 (5 bases). V was pared by 0 bases and J by 1 base, with 7 bases between. The CDR3 totals 14 residues. Germline CDR1 reads SGHVS; CDR2 reads FQNEAQ. The CDR3 DNA reads TGTGCCAGCAGCTTAGCAAGACAGTCCTACGAGCAGTACTTC. It codes for CASSLARQSYEQYF.

Only one count was recorded for this clone. V is TRBV6-5 and J is TRBJ2-5, with D perhaps TRBD2 (7 bases). Trimming took 2 bases from V and 2 from J, leaving 9 bases between them. From germline, CDR1 is MNHEY and CDR2 SVGAGI. CDR3 length: 14 amino acids. CDR3 sequence: CASSYGGAQETQYF. DNA for the CDR3: TGTGCCAGCAGTTACGGGGGGGCGCAAGAGACCCAGTACTTC.

In DNA form, the CDR3 reads TGCGCCAGCAGCTTGAATCAGGTACAGGGGGCTGAAGCTTTCTTT. Translation: CASSLNQVQGAEAFF. V usage is TRBV5-1 and J usage is TRBJ1-1; 8 bases agree with TRBD1. The CDR3 is 15 amino acids. CDR1 and CDR2 from the germline V gene are SGHRS and YFSETQ. The J segment lost 6 bases and the V segment lost 1 base, leaving 8 bases of the junction unmatched.

This sequence joins TRBV6-5 and TRBJ2-6; D remains unclear. Trimming stripped 6 bases from V and 0 bases from J, with 9 bases between. Per the germline V gene, CDR1 is MNHEY and CDR2 is SVGAGI. This CDR3 contains 15 residues. The chain's CDR3 is CASSRRNSGANVLTF. The CDR3 bases are TGTGCCAGCAGCCGACGGAACTCTGGGGCCAACGTCCTGACTTTC.

V usage is TRBV11-3 and J usage is TRBJ2-3; TRBD2 matches at 13 bases. The CDR3 is 15 amino acids. The germline CDR1 and CDR2 sequences are SGHNT and YENEEA. Trimming cost V 5 bases and J 2 bases; bases outside gene matches: 1. CDR3 sequence: CASSGTSGDTDTQYF. The CDR3 coding sequence is TGTGCCAGCAGCGGGACTAGCGGGGACACAGATACGCAGTATTTT.

The chain joins TRBV14 to TRBJ1-4; D is possibly TRBD1 (5 bases). Trimming removed 8 bases from V and 5 bases from J, with 12 bases in between. The CDR3 covers 13 residues. Germline loops: CDR1 SGHDN, CDR2 FVKESK. The CDR3 DNA reads TGTGCCAGCGGGGGTTCACCAAATGAAAAACTGTTTTTT. It codes for CASGGSPNEKLFF.

The gene calls are TRBV19 and TRBJ2-7; no reliable D call. The CDR3 is 18 residues long. The V end lost 3 bases, the J end lost 2 bases, and 23 bases lay between the germline ends. CDR1 and CDR2 from the germline V gene are LNHDA and SQIVND (reference sequence). The CDR3 spells CASSIKAPSVSRTYEQYF. CDR3 in DNA: TGTGCCAGTAGTATTAAGGCCCCGAGTGTTAGCAGAACCTACGAGCAGTACTTC.

The chain is built from TRBV6-6 and TRBJ1-5; D unresolved. The CDR3 runs 13 residues. V was clipped by 7 bases and J by 4 bases, with 11 bases between them. CDR1 is MNHNY and CDR2 is SVGAGI in the germline V gene (reference sequence). The CDR3 loop reads CASKAAKNQPQHF. CDR3 bases: TGTGCCAGCAAGGCAGCAAAAAATCAGCCCCAGCATTTT.

The rearrangement joins TRBV4-3 to TRBJ2-3; the D gene is possibly TRBD2 (6 bases). V was trimmed by 8 bases and J by 8 bases, leaving 20 bases between them. Germline V CDR1 and CDR2: LGHNA, YSLEER. The CDR3 covers 14 residues. Written as DNA, the CDR3 is TGCGCCAGCGCCATAAGCCCGGGGGAGGCTACGCAGTATTTT. Protein product: CASAISPGEATQYF.

This clone was seen at least ten times. The chain combines TRBV6-1 with TRBJ1-6; no definite D call. Trimming shortened V by 4 bases and J by 9 bases, and 7 bases separated the two germline ends. The CDR3 runs to 12 residues. Germline V gene lookup returns CDR1 MNHNS and CDR2 SASEGT. This CDR3 is CASSVSGSPLHF. CDR3 bases: TGTGCCAGCAGTGTATCTGGTTCACCCCTCCACTTT.

The V and J genes are TRBV5-4 and TRBJ2-1; 7 bases are shared with TRBD2. Unmatched junction bases numbered 6, after V lost 0 bases and J lost 6 bases. There are 15 residues in the CDR3. Germline CDR1 reads SGHNT; CDR2 reads YYREEE (reference sequence). The CDR3, as DNA: TGTGCCAGCAGCTTGGGTCTAGCGGTCATCAATGAGCAGTTCTTC. As protein: CASSLGLAVINEQFF.